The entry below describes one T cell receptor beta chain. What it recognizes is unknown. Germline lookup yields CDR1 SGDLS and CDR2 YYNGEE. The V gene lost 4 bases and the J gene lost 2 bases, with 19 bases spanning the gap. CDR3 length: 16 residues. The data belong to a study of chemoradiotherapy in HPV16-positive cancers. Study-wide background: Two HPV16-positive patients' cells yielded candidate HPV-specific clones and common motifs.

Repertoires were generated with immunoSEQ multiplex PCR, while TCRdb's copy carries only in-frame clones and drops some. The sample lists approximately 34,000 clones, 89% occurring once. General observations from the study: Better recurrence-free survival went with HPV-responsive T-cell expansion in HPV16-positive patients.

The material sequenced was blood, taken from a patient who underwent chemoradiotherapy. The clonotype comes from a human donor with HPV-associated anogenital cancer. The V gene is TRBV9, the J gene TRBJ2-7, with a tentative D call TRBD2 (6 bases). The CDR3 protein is CASSPRDSHFPYEQYF. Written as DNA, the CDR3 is TGTGCCAGCAGCCCGAGGGACTCCCACTTCCCCTACGAGCAGTACTTC. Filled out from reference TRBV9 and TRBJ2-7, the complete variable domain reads DSGVTQTPKHLITATGQRVTLRCSPRSGDLSVYWYQQSLDQGLQFLIQYYNGEERAKGNILERFSAQQFPDLHSELNLSSLELGDSALYFCASSPRDSHFPYEQYFGPGTRLTVT.